Sequencing of this TCR beta chain was carried out in a study of CD8+ T cells in alopecia areata. About the study: Oral tofacitinib, 5 to 10 mg twice daily, was given in an open-label trial.

Lesional scalp punch biopsies and peripheral blood came from alopecia areata patients. As the sequencing template, cDNA was produced by extracting RNA and reverse transcribing it. The method was immunoSEQ multiplex PCR; TCRdb's version includes in-frame clones alone and lacks a portion of them. The profile shows about 20,000 clones, more than 60% of them singletons. The CDR3 has 13 residues. V trimming: 8 bases; J trimming: 0 bases; junction bases outside the gene matches: 4. Germline loops: CDR1 SEHNR, CDR2 FQNEAQ (reference sequence). V gene TRBV7-9 combines with J gene TRBJ2-7; 7 bases are a match to TRBD2. The sequence came from a human donor with alopecia areata. The source was skin, collected at week 0. CDR3 sequence: CASRRGSSYEQYF. In nucleotides, the CDR3 is TGTGCCAGCCGGCGGGGGAGCTCCTACGAGCAGTACTTC.